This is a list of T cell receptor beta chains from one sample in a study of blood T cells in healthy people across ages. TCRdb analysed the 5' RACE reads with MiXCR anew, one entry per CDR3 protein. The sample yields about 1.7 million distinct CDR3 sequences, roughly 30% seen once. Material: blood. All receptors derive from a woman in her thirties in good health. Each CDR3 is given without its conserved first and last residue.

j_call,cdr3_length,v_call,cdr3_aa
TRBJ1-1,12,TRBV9,ASSVAGSTTEAF
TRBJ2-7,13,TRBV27,ASSLSGPGGYEQY
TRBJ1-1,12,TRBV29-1,SDGGRWGDTEAF
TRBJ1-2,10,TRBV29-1,SVADRDSGYT
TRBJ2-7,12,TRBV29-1,SVLRTGSSYEQY
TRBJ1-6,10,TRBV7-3,ASSRMGAPLH
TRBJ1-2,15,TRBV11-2,ASSLATGGISNYGYT
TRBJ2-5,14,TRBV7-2,ASSQQGARLQETQY
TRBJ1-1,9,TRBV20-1,SASGGNEAF
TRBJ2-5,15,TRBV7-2,ASSLGRRGGSLETQY
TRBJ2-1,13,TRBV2,ASSETGGQYNEQF
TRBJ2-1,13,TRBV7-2,ASSKASGNYNEQF